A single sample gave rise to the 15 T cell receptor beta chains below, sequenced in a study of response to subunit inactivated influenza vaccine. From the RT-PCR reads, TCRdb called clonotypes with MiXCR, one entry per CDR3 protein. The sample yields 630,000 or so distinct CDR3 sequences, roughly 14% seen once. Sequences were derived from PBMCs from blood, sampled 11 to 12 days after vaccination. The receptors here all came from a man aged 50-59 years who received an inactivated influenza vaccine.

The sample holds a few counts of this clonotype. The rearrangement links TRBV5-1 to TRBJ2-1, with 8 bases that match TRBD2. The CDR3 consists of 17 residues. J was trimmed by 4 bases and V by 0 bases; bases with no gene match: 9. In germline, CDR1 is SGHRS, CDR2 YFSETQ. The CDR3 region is CASSLVPNGGGYNEQFF. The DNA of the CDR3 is TGCGCCAGCAGCTTGGTCCCTAACGGCGGGGGGTACAATGAGCAGTTCTTC.

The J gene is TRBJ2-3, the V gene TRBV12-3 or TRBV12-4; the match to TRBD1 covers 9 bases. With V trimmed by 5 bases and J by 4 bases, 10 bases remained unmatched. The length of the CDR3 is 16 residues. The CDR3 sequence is CASSRSGDRVPDTQYF. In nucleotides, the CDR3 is TGTGCCAGCAGTCGATCCGGGGACAGGGTCCCAGATACGCAGTATTTT.

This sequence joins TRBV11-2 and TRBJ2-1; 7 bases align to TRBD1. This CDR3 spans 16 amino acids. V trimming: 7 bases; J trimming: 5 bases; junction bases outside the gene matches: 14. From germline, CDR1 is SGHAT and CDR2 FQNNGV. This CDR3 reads CASIPGTGVVDNEQFF. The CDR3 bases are TGTGCCAGCATCCCCGGCACAGGGGTGGTCGACAATGAGCAGTTCTTC.

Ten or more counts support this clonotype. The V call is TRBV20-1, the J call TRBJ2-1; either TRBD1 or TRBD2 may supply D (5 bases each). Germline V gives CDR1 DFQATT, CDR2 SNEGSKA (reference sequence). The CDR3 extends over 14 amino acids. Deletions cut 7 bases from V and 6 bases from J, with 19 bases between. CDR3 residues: CSGFPGRGSNEQFF. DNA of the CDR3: TGCAGTGGCTTCCCGGGACGAGGCTCCAATGAGCAGTTCTTC.

DNA for the CDR3: TGTGCCATCAGTGAGTCGAAGGGGGGCGTAACAGATACGCAGTATTTT. It is translated as CAISESKGGVTDTQYF. The rearrangement uses TRBV10-3 and TRBJ2-3, with D perhaps assigned TRBD1 or TRBD2 (6 bases each). The CDR3 has 16 amino acids. Looked up from germline, CDR1 is ENHRY and CDR2 is SYGVKD. The germline V and J ends were trimmed by 0 bases and 3 bases, with 13 bases remaining between them.

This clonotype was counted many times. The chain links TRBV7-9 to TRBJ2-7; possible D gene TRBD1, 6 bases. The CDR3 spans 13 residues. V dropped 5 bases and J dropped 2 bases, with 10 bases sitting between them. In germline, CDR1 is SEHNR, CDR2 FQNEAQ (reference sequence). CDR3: CASSPRGPYEQYF. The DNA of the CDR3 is TGTGCCAGCAGCCCCAGGGGACCCTACGAGCAGTACTTC.

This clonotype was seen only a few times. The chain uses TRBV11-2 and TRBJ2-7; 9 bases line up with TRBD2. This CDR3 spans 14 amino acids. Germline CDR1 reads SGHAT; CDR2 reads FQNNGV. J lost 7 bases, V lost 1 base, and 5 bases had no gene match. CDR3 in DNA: TGTGCCAGCAGCTTAGGGATAGCGGGGGAAGAGCAGTACTTC. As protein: CASSLGIAGEEQYF.

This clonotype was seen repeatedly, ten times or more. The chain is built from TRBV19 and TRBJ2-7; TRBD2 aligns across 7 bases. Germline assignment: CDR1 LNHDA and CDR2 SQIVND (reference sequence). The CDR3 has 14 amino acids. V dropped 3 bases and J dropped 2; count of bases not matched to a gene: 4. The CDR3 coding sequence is TGTGCCAGTAGTATCGACAGCGGGACCTACGAGCAGTACTTC. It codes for CASSIDSGTYEQYF.

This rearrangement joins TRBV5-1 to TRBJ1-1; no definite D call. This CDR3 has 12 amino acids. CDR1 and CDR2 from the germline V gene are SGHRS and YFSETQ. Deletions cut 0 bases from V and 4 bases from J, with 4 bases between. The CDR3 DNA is TGCGCCAGCAGCTTGGAGACCACTGAAGCTTTCTTT. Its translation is CASSLETTEAFF.

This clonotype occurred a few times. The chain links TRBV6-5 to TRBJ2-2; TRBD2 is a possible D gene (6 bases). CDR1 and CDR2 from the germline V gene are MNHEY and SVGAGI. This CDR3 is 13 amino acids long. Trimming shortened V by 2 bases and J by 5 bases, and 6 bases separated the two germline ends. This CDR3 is CASSYLATGELFF. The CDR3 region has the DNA TGTGCCAGCAGTTACCTAGCGACCGGGGAGCTGTTTTTT.

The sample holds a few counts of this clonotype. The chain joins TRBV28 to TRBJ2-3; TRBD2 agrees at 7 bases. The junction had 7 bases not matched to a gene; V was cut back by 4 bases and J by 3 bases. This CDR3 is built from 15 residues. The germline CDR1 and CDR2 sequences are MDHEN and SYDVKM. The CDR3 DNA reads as TGTGCCAGCAGTTGGGGGGGTCGGGGTACAGATACGCAGTATTTT. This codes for CASSWGGRGTDTQYF.

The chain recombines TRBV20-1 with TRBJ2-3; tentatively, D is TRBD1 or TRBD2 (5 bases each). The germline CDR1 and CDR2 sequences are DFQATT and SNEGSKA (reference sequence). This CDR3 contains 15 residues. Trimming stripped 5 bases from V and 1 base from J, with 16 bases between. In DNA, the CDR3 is TGCAGTGCTTCCCCCGAGGGGTGGGGCACAGATACGCAGTATTTT. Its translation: CSASPEGWGTDTQYF.

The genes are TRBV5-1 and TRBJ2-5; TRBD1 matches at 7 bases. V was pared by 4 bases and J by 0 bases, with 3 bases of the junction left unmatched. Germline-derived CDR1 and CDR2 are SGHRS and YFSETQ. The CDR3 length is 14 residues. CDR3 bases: TGCGCCAGCAGCGTGGGACAGTACCAAGAGACCCAGTACTTC. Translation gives CASSVGQYQETQYF.

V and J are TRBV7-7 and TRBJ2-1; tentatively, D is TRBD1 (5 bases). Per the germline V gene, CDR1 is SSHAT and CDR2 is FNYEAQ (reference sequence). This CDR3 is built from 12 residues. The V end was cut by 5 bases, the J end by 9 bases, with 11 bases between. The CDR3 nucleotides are TGTGCCAGCAGCAGGGAAAGGGGTGAGCAGTTCTTC. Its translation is CASSRERGEQFF.

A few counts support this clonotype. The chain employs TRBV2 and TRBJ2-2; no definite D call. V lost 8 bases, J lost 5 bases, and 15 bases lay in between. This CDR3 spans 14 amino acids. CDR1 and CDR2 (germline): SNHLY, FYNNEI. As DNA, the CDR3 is TGTGCCAGCCAAGGACGGGTTGGAACCGGGGAGCTGTTTTTT. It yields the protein CASQGRVGTGELFF.